Listed here are 15 T cell receptor beta chains from one sample, sequenced in a study of cytomegalovirus exposure and HLA in healthy donors. PCR used 60 Vbeta primers and 13 Jbeta primers. Profiling relied on immunoSEQ multiplex PCR, and the TCRdb table lists in-frame clones only, not all of them. Here the sample spans approximately 190,000 clones, approximately 78% being singletons. Sequenced: PBMCs. The receptors were gathered from a woman aged 25-40 years in good health and CMV-seropositive.

The chain is built from TRBV4-2 and TRBJ2-1; 7 positions agree with TRBD2. This CDR3 contains 14 residues. V lost 8 bases and J lost 4; bases outside the gene matches: 8. Germline values: CDR1 LGHNA, CDR2 YNFKEQ. CDR3 coding DNA: TGTGCCAGCCGACGCGGGAGTTCTTACAATGAGCAGTTCTTC. Translating gives CASRRGSSYNEQFF.

The chain couples TRBV5-1 to TRBJ1-1, with TRBD1 identical over 11 bases. This CDR3 has 17 amino acids. V lost 4 bases, J lost 0 bases, and 8 bases stayed unmatched. Germline CDR1 reads SGHRS; CDR2 reads YFSETQ. The CDR3 loop reads CASSLLGQGALNTEAFF. The CDR3 region has the DNA TGCGCCAGCAGCCTCCTCGGACAGGGGGCTCTGAACACTGAAGCTTTCTTT. Full variable domain (rest looked up from reference TRBV5-1 and TRBJ1-1): KAGVTQTPRYLIKTRGQQVTLSCSPISGHRSVSWYQQTPGQGLQFLFEYFSETQRNKGNFPGRFSGRQFSNSRSEMNVSTLELGDSALYLCASSLLGQGALNTEAFFGQGTRLTVV.

The chain joins TRBV9 to TRBJ1-2, with TRBD1 identical over 8 bases. The trim removed 4 bases at V and 4 bases at J, leaving 9 bases unmatched. The CDR3 contains 15 residues. Germline CDR1 is SGDLS and CDR2 is YYNGEE. CDR3 DNA: TGTGCCAGCAGCCCGCCGGGACAGGTCAGCTATGGCTACACCTTC. This translates into CASSPPGQVSYGYTF. Looking up the rest from reference TRBV9 and TRBJ1-2 gives the full variable domain: DSGVTQTPKHLITATGQRVTLRCSPRSGDLSVYWYQQSLDQGLQFLIQYYNGEERAKGNILERFSAQQFPDLHSELNLSSLELGDSALYFCASSPPGQVSYGYTFGSGTRLTVV.

V is TRBV5-1 and J is TRBJ2-3, with 7 bases aligning to TRBD2. CDR3 length: 16 residues. V trimming: 4 bases; J trimming: 1 base; junction bases outside the gene matches: 9. Germline lookup yields CDR1 SGHRS and CDR2 YFSETQ. The CDR3 spells CASSGGGRAGTDTQYF. The DNA for the CDR3 is TGCGCCAGCAGCGGCGGGGGACGGGCGGGCACAGATACGCAGTATTTT.

The chain links TRBV5-4 to TRBJ2-7; D is possibly TRBD2 (6 bases). Deletions cut 4 bases from V and 5 bases from J, with 16 bases between. There are 14 residues in the CDR3. Germline V gives CDR1 SGHNT, CDR2 YYREEE (reference sequence). The CDR3 nucleotides read TGTGCCAGCAGCCCGGGACTCTTCGGTCACGAGCAGTACTTC. Its protein is CASSPGLFGHEQYF.

This clone was seen just once. The rearrangement uses TRBV11-3 and TRBJ2-5; TRBD2 agrees at 13 bases. V was clipped by 3 bases and J by 4 bases; unmatched bases: 5. The CDR3 runs 16 residues. Germline CDR1 and CDR2: SGHNT and YENEEA. The CDR3 nucleotides are TGTGCCAGCAGCTTGCGACTAGCGGGAGGAGGAGAGACCCAGTACTTC. This encodes CASSLRLAGGGETQYF.

The rearrangement joins TRBV7-9 to TRBJ2-7; 10 nucleotides match TRBD2. The CDR3 is 15 amino acids. The V segment lost 5 bases and the J segment 3 bases; nucleotides outside the gene matches: 7. Per germline, CDR1 SEHNR and CDR2 FQNEAQ (reference sequence). Here the CDR3 reads CASSTLAGGIYEQYF. Written as DNA, the CDR3 is TGTGCCAGCAGCACTTTAGCGGGAGGAATCTACGAGCAGTACTTC.

This chain connects TRBV28 to TRBJ1-3, with D uncertain. Trimming removed 5 bases at V and 0 bases at J, with 11 bases between. Germline-derived CDR1 and CDR2 are MDHEN and SYDVKM. The CDR3 runs 15 residues. This CDR3 reads CASSRGTFSGNTIYF. CDR3 sequence (DNA): TGTGCCAGCAGTCGGGGAACCTTCTCTGGAAACACCATATATTTT.

In its sample, this clone was seen a few times. This rearrangement joins TRBV5-5 to TRBJ2-7, with TRBD1 identical over 8 bases. The trim removed 0 bases at V and 5 bases at J, leaving 1 base unmatched. The CDR3 contains 13 residues. CDR1 SGHKS and CDR2 YYEKEE come from the germline V gene (reference sequence). The CDR3 is CASSLGTGHEQYF. The CDR3 DNA reads as TGTGCCAGCAGCTTGGGGACAGGGCACGAGCAGTACTTC.

As to this clone: At one of its ends the junction is not consistent with the germline gene, which may arise from a read error. This chain uses TRBV7-9 with TRBJ2-1, with D maybe TRBD2 (6 bases). CDR3 length: 12 residues. Germline V CDR1 and CDR2: SEHNR, FQNEAQ (reference sequence). CDR3 nucleotide sequence: TGTTCCAGCAGCTATAGTGGGAGGGAGCAGTTCTTC. Translating gives CSSSYSGREQFF.

This chain links TRBV9 with TRBJ2-7; TRBD2 is a possible D gene (6 bases). The V end lost 1 base, the J end lost 2 bases, and 10 bases lay between the germline ends. From germline, CDR1 is SGDLS and CDR2 YYNGEE. The length of the CDR3 is 14 residues. CDR3 DNA: TGTGCCAGCAGCGTAAAAACGGGGGCCTACGAGCAGTACTTC. Its protein is CASSVKTGAYEQYF. Drawing the rest from reference TRBV9 and TRBJ2-7, the complete variable domain is DSGVTQTPKHLITATGQRVTLRCSPRSGDLSVYWYQQSLDQGLQFLIQYYNGEERAKGNILERFSAQQFPDLHSELNLSSLELGDSALYFCASSVKTGAYEQYFGPGTRLTVT.

The chain employs TRBV5-4 and TRBJ2-7; the match to TRBD1 covers 9 bases. With 0 bases clipped from V and 6 bases from J, the junction kept 1 base outside the gene matches. Germline values: CDR1 SGHNT, CDR2 YYREEE (reference sequence). The CDR3 consists of 13 residues. CDR3 nucleotide sequence: TGTGCCAGCAGCTTGGACAGGGGGCGCGAGCAGTACTTC. The encoded protein is CASSLDRGREQYF.

Note on this clone: At the DNA level, this CDR3 is encoded by other sequences in the same sample as well. V usage is TRBV5-6 and J usage is TRBJ2-1, with D maybe TRBD2 (6 bases). The CDR3 is 15 amino acids. CDR1 and CDR2 from the germline V gene are SGHDT and YYEEEE. V was cut by 0 bases and J by 4 bases, with 11 bases left in between. The CDR3 DNA follows: TGTGCCAGCAGCTTGGGACTAGGCCTTTACAATGAGCAGTTCTTC. Translated: CASSLGLGLYNEQFF.

J is TRBJ1-5 and V is TRBV9; weak D call: TRBD1 (5 bases). Between the trimmed V and J ends, which lost 4 bases and 6 bases, there was a span of 14 bases. CDR3 length equals 14 residues. Looked up from germline, CDR1 is SGDLS and CDR2 is YYNGEE. The CDR3 DNA reads TGTGCCAGCAGCTCCGGGACTCGGGGTCAGCCCCAGCATTTT. This encodes CASSSGTRGQPQHF.

The chain is built from TRBV2 and TRBJ2-3; D ambiguous. The CDR3 is 14 residues long. The V end lost 4 bases, the J end lost 2 bases, and 10 bases lay between the germline ends. The germline V gene has CDR1 SNHLY and CDR2 FYNNEI. The CDR3 sequence: CASSVDLNTDTQYF. The CDR3 region has the DNA TGTGCCAGCAGTGTCGACTTAAACACAGATACGCAGTATTTT.